This entry concerns a single T cell receptor beta chain. The antigen it binds to is not known. No clone much larger than this one lies a single base away; base qualities are absent. The data originate from a study of CD8 T cells in ankylosing spondylitis (dated by TCRdb to the late 2010s). Looking at the study overall: To find TCR variants linked to disease, the study profiled T cell receptor beta repertoires in ankylosing spondylitis patients and healthy donors. Samples of peripheral blood were taken, and for ankylosing spondylitis patients, synovial fluid was collected as well. The full study cohort comprised about 24 ankylosing spondylitis patients and over a hundred healthy donors.

The listed sequencing device is Illumina HiSeq 2500. TCR beta libraries were prepared by quantitative 5'-RACE with molecular barcodes. The study's own analysis went as follows. Disease-linked TCR variants were identified with a new computational method built on a probabilistic model of VDJ rearrangement. TCRdb reran the public reads through fastp at Q25 and MiXCR, keeping productive beta chains. Rows matching on CDR3 protein sequence are summarized as one entry with the most common DNA and genes. In this record, the V and J calls reflect TCRdb's handling and not the investigators' own analysis. In this sample the table shows hundreds of thousands of distinct CDR3 sequences, about 24% of which occur a single time. The ten largest clonotypes hold about 0.89% of the sample. From its cysteine to its phenylalanine, the CDR3 spans 13 amino acids. Of the read, only the CDR3 DNA is kept; its 39 bases are in frame from base 1. Trimming leaves V shorter by 6 bases and J shorter by 4 bases, with the junction holding 9 bases beyond the gene matches. As encoded in the germline V gene (reference sequence), CDR1 is DFQATT while CDR2 is SNEGSKA.

Broad study findings and their caveats: The disease-linked clones had a CD8+ phenotype and were found at relatively low frequencies in peripheral blood. The disease-linked clones were reported as significantly enriched in matched synovial fluid samples from ankylosing spondylitis patients. Some TCR beta motif variants had previously been reported in synovial fluid and blood of reactive arthritis patients, which suggested common disease-initiation mechanisms. A TCR beta motif of several highly homologous amino acid variants appeared characteristic of blood from ankylosing spondylitis patients.

Sequencing was carried out using blood, either unsorted or a sorted T cell fraction (not recorded which). This receptor was obtained from a male donor with ankylosing spondylitis. Here the chain combines TRBV20-1 and TRBJ2-7, with TRBD1 matching 7 junction bases. CDR3 sequence: CSARQGLGYEQYF. The sequenced DNA is TGCAGTGCCAGACAGGGTCTCGGATACGAGCAGTACTTC.